This T cell receptor beta chain was captured by sequencing in a study of CD8+CD57+ T cells in acquired aplastic anemia. Flow cytometry had shown expanded CD8+CD57+ cells in the patients chosen for sequencing. The germline CDR1 and CDR2 sequences are ENHRY and SYGVKD. The ends were cut back, 0 bases at V and 0 bases at J, with 8 bases in the middle. CDR3 size: 15 residues. The template used for profiling TCR beta VDJ and CDR3 was genomic DNA. TCRdb processed the reads anew with MiXCR; each CDR3 protein has one entry. This repertoire shows roughly 280,000 distinct CDR3 sequences, 45% to 65% found once; its top ten account for under 1.5%.

The material sequenced was sorted CD4+, CD8+, or CD8+CD57+ T cells (not recorded which) from PBMCs. The rearrangement joins TRBV10-3 to TRBJ1-2, with D hard to call. The receptor was isolated from a human donor with aplastic anemia. The CDR3 region is CAISESVLTNYGYTF. The CDR3 nucleotides are TGTGCCATCAGTGAGTCTGTACTAACTAACTATGGCTACACCTTC.